The 30 T cell receptor beta chains in this list originate from one sample, sequenced in a study of CD8 T cells in Susac syndrome. Random hexamers served to reverse transcribe roughly 0.5 to 1 ug RNA. A single record per CDR3 protein comes from TCRdb applying MiXCR to the immunoSEQ multiplex PCR reads. The table has approximately 300,000 distinct CDR3 sequences, approximately 85% seen once. The sequencing input was CD8+ T cells from PBMCs. The source is a human donor with multiple sclerosis.

This clonotype was recorded a few times. The chain employs TRBV11-2 and TRBJ2-5, with TRBD2 matching 10 bases. J gave up 1 base and V 5 bases, and 7 bases lay outside the gene matches. The CDR3 is 16 residues long. The germline V gene has CDR1 SGHAT and CDR2 FQNNGV. CDR3 protein: CASSHGTSAFQETQYF. The DNA for the CDR3 is TGTGCCAGCAGCCACGGGACTAGCGCCTTCCAAGAGACCCAGTACTTC.

This chain joins TRBV15 and TRBJ1-1; D call uncertain. In germline, CDR1 is LNHNV, CDR2 YYDKDF (reference sequence). The CDR3 spans 13 residues. V lost 0 bases and J lost 4, with 6 bases in between. As DNA, the CDR3 is TGTGCCACCAGCAGAGATAGGTCCACTGAAGCTTTCTTT. This encodes CATSRDRSTEAFF.

The chain uses TRBV5-6 and TRBJ2-7; D ambiguous. With 2 bases removed from V and 0 bases from J, the gap between germline ends came to 9 bases. Germline V gene data show CDR1 as SGHDT and CDR2 as YYEEEE. CDR3 length: 14 residues. In nucleotides, the CDR3 is TGTGCCAGCAGCTTTATTGGCACCTCCTACGAGCAGTACTTC. Translation gives CASSFIGTSYEQYF.

The chain joins TRBV28 to TRBJ1-2; D may be TRBD1 (6 bases). Trimming pared 1 base from V and 4 bases from J, leaving 16 bases between. Germline values: CDR1 MDHEN, CDR2 SYDVKM. This CDR3 has 16 residues. CDR3 protein: CASSLLPGANLYGYTF. The CDR3 coding sequence is TGTGCCAGCAGTTTATTGCCAGGGGCAAATCTCTATGGCTACACCTTC.

This clonotype has just a few counts. The chain has TRBV27 and TRBJ2-7, with 7 bases fitting TRBD1. The CDR3 runs to 14 residues. The V gene's germline CDR1 is MNHEY and CDR2 SMNVEV (reference sequence). Losses at the gene ends were 2 bases for V and 3 bases for J; bases not matched to a gene: 4. The CDR3 sequence: CASSLAGQDYEQYF. CDR3 in DNA: TGTGCCAGCAGTTTAGCAGGACAGGACTACGAGCAGTACTTC.

This clonotype was observed a single time. The J gene is TRBJ2-1, the V gene TRBV12-3 or TRBV12-4; D is ambiguous. The ends were cut back, 5 bases at V and 3 bases at J, with 8 bases in the middle. The CDR3 has 13 amino acids. The CDR3 here is CASSPRNYNEQFF. CDR3 nucleotide sequence: TGTGCCAGCAGTCCGCGAAACTACAATGAGCAGTTCTTC.

The chain carries TRBV2 and TRBJ2-2; TRBD2 agrees at 9 bases. With 10 bases clipped from V and 5 bases from J, the junction kept 14 bases outside the gene matches. The CDR3 spans 16 residues. Germline lookup yields CDR1 SNHLY and CDR2 FYNNEI. DNA for the CDR3: TGTGCCACCCCTAAGTTTTCGGCGGGAGGGACCGGGGAGCTGTTTTTT. It translates to CATPKFSAGGTGELFF.

Written as DNA, the CDR3 is TGTGCCAGTACCTTAGACGACACTGAAGCTTTCTTT. Protein: CASTLDDTEAFF. This chain uses TRBV19 with TRBJ1-1, with D unresolved. The ends were cut back, 7 bases at V and 3 bases at J, with 9 bases in the middle. CDR3 length: 12 residues. CDR1 is LNHDA, CDR2 SQIVND, per germline (reference sequence).

The rearrangement uses TRBV5-1 and TRBJ2-2; D gene uncertain. Trimming removed 6 bases from V and 0 bases from J, with 15 bases in between. The germline CDR1 and CDR2 sequences are SGHRS and YFSETQ. The CDR3 is 16 amino acids. CDR3 region: CASKEGWSTNTGELFF. In nucleotides, the CDR3 is TGCGCCAGCAAGGAAGGATGGTCAACGAACACCGGGGAGCTGTTTTTT.

The DNA for the CDR3 is TGTGCCAGCAGCACCCGGGACAGGGCATTCCGTGAGCAGTTCTTC. Translation: CASSTRDRAFREQFF. The V call is TRBV7-2, the J call TRBJ2-1, with 9 bases lining up with TRBD1. Looked up from germline, CDR1 is SGHTA and CDR2 is FQGNSA. The J segment lost 9 bases and the V segment lost 5 bases, leaving 11 bases of the junction unmatched. This CDR3 has 15 amino acids.

V is TRBV6-2 or TRBV6-3 and J is TRBJ2-1; 9 nucleotides agree with TRBD2. The CDR3 runs to 15 residues. Germline CDR1 reads MNHEY; CDR2 reads SVGEGT. With 2 bases clipped from V and 6 bases from J, the junction kept 5 bases outside the gene matches. The CDR3 DNA sequence: TGTGCCAGCAGTTACGTAGCGGGAGCGTTCAATGAGCAGTTCTTC. Its protein product is CASSYVAGAFNEQFF.

The rearrangement links TRBV27 to TRBJ2-3, with 12 bases fitting TRBD1. This CDR3 contains 13 residues. The germline CDR1 and CDR2 sequences are MNHEY and SMNVEV (reference sequence). V shed 8 bases, J shed 6 bases, and the junction held 3 bases outside the gene matches. CDR3 residues: CASGDRGRDTQYF. CDR3 nucleotides: TGTGCCAGCGGGGACAGGGGGCGCGATACGCAGTATTTT.

The chain carries TRBV24-1 and TRBJ1-5; D is ambiguous. Germline V gives CDR1 KGHDR, CDR2 SFDVKD. Between the trimmed V and J ends, which lost 4 bases and 3 bases, there was a span of 9 bases. The CDR3 is made up of 14 amino acids. DNA for the CDR3: TGTGCCACCAGTGAGCGCAGTTCCAATCAGCCCCAGCATTTT. Protein: CATSERSSNQPQHF.

The chain uses TRBV12-3 or TRBV12-4 and TRBJ2-3; D is undetermined. The CDR3 totals 14 residues. The V and J ends lost 3 bases and 2 bases respectively, with 9 bases between them. Written as DNA, the CDR3 is TGTGCCAGCAGTTTGGCAGGATTCACAGATACGCAGTATTTT. Protein: CASSLAGFTDTQYF.

The gene calls are TRBV7-9 and TRBJ1-2; a possible D gene is TRBD1 (6 bases). From germline, CDR1 is SEHNR and CDR2 FQNEAQ (reference sequence). The V end lost 6 bases, the J end lost 4 bases, and 18 bases lay between the germline ends. The CDR3 runs 15 residues. The CDR3 nucleotides are TGTGCCAGCAGGGGGATACGGGACACCCTCTATGGCTACACCTTC. This gives the protein CASRGIRDTLYGYTF.

This clonotype was seen just once. The chain joins TRBV6-5 to TRBJ2-3; no firm D call. There are 13 residues in the CDR3. Trimming cost V 4 bases and J 2 bases, with 7 bases left between them. Germline V gene data show CDR1 as MNHEY and CDR2 as SVGAGI. The CDR3 sequence: CASSFGDTDTQYF. The DNA of the CDR3 is TGTGCCAGCAGTTTCGGAGACACAGATACGCAGTATTTT.

In its sample, this clonotype was seen once. V is TRBV5-6 and J is TRBJ2-5, with TRBD1 matching 9 bases. This CDR3 comprises 16 residues. J lost 1 base, V lost 5 bases, and 9 bases had no gene match. Per germline, CDR1 SGHDT and CDR2 YYEEEE. CDR3 in amino acids: CASRGGQGWGQETQYF. In nucleotides, the CDR3 is TGTGCCAGCAGGGGGGGACAGGGTTGGGGCCAAGAGACCCAGTACTTC.

The CDR3: CASTPTPAASYNEQFF. The CDR3 DNA is TGTGCCAGCACCCCGACTCCAGCGGCCTCCTACAATGAGCAGTTCTTC. The genes are TRBV7-6 and TRBJ2-1, with a possible D match to TRBD2 (5 bases). CDR3 length: 16 residues. CDR1 and CDR2 from the germline V gene are SGHVS and FNYEAQ. V was cut by 7 bases and J by 0 bases, with 16 bases left in between.

The rearrangement uses TRBV28 and TRBJ1-5; 10 positions match TRBD1. The CDR3 loop spans 14 amino acids. V lost 5 bases and J lost 5; bases outside the gene matches: 3. Germline V gives CDR1 MDHEN, CDR2 SYDVKM. Written as DNA, the CDR3 is TGTGCCAGCAGTCTAGGGACAGGGGATCAGCCCCAGCATTTT. It translates to CASSLGTGDQPQHF.

This chain links TRBV19 with TRBJ2-1; D remains ambiguous. Germline V CDR1 and CDR2: LNHDA, SQIVND (reference sequence). There are 13 residues in the CDR3. V was pared by 4 bases and J by 4 bases, with 8 bases between. CDR3 nucleotide sequence: TGTGCCAGTAGTAGGTATTCTTACAATGAGCAGTTCTTC. Its protein is CASSRYSYNEQFF.

This rearrangement joins TRBV20-1 to TRBJ2-1, with 8 bases fitting TRBD2. This CDR3 has 13 amino acids. CDR1 is DFQATT and CDR2 is SNEGSKA in the germline V gene (reference sequence). V shed 5 bases and J 5 bases; nucleotides not matched to a gene: 5. CDR3 coding DNA: TGCAGTGCTTACACTAGCGGTAACAATGAGCAGTTCTTC. This encodes CSAYTSGNNEQFF.

This rearrangement joins TRBV30 to TRBJ2-7; TRBD2 is a possible D gene (6 bases). The CDR3 is 12 residues long. CDR1 and CDR2 from the germline V gene are GTSNPN and SVGIG (reference sequence). Trimming removed 5 bases at V and 0 bases at J, with 8 bases between. CDR3 DNA sequence: TGTGCCTGGGGGGACTTCTCCTACGAGCAGTACTTC. Translated, it gives CAWGDFSYEQYF.

The rearrangement uses TRBV5-1 and TRBJ2-2, with 14 bases fitting TRBD2. The germline CDR1 and CDR2 sequences are SGHRS and YFSETQ. V gave up 4 bases and J gave up 0 bases; unmatched junction bases: 2. The CDR3 contains 17 residues. Here the CDR3 reads CASSPTSGRANTGELFF. DNA of the CDR3: TGCGCCAGCAGCCCGACTAGCGGGAGGGCGAACACCGGGGAGCTGTTTTTT.

This clonotype was seen once. The chain recombines TRBV15 with TRBJ1-1; D gene ambiguous. This CDR3 has 14 residues. V was shortened by 4 bases and J by 1 base, with 10 bases between the two germline ends. In germline, CDR1 is LNHNV, CDR2 YYDKDF (reference sequence). The CDR3 protein is CATSTWVWNTEAFF. The CDR3 DNA sequence: TGTGCCACCAGCACATGGGTTTGGAACACTGAAGCTTTCTTT. Full variable domain (outside the CDR3, taken from reference TRBV15 and TRBJ1-1): DAMVIQNPRYQVTQFGKPVTLSCSQTLNHNVMYWYQQKSSQAPKLLFHYYDKDFNNEADTPDNFQSRRPNTSFCFLDIRSPGLGDTAMYLCATSTWVWNTEAFFGQGTRLTVV.

There are a few counts of this clonotype. The chain combines TRBV19 with TRBJ1-1, with unresolved D. Trimming removed 6 bases at V and 5 bases at J, with 13 bases between. Germline V lookup: CDR1 LNHDA, CDR2 SQIVND (reference sequence). CDR3 length: 13 residues. The chain's CDR3 is CASSPGIGTEAFF. In DNA, the CDR3 is TGTGCCAGTAGCCCTGGAATTGGAACTGAAGCTTTCTTT.

This chain links TRBV6-5 with TRBJ2-7; 7 nucleotides agree with TRBD2. V lost 0 bases to trimming and J lost 3 bases; unmatched junction nucleotides: 5. CDR1 and CDR2 from the germline V gene are MNHEY and SVGAGI. This CDR3 is 15 amino acids long. CDR3 residues: CASSYSGGSGYEQYF. CDR3 DNA: TGTGCCAGCAGTTACTCGGGCGGGAGTGGCTACGAGCAGTACTTC.

The V and J genes are TRBV27 and TRBJ1-1, with D uncertain. V was clipped by 0 bases and J by 7 bases, with 9 bases between them. The CDR3 contains 13 residues. CDR1 and CDR2 from the germline V gene are MNHEY and SMNVEV (reference sequence). CDR3 in DNA: TGTGCCAGCAGTTTATCGACCAGCTTTGAAGCTTTCTTT. This codes for CASSLSTSFEAFF.

This clonotype was detected only once. The CDR3 sequence is CASSMIIAGQPQHF. CDR3 coding DNA: TGTGCCAGTAGTATGATAATTGCGGGACAGCCCCAGCATTTT. This chain links TRBV19 with TRBJ1-5, with D unresolved. Germline V gene lookup returns CDR1 LNHDA and CDR2 SQIVND (reference sequence). Between the trimmed V and J ends, which lost 3 bases and 7 bases, there was a span of 13 bases. The CDR3 consists of 14 residues. The variable domain in full, completed from reference TRBV19 and TRBJ1-5, reads DGGITQSPKYLFRKEGQNVTLSCEQNLNHDAMYWYRQDPGQGLRLIYYSQIVNDFQKGDIAEGYSVSREKKESFPLTVTSAQKNPTAFYLCASSMIIAGQPQHFGDGTRLSIL.

The chain carries TRBV6-2 or TRBV6-3 and TRBJ2-3, with TRBD2 as a possible D gene (5 bases). The CDR3 consists of 17 residues. Germline-derived CDR1 and CDR2 are MNHEY and SVGEGT. Trimming cost V 5 bases and J 1 base, with 19 bases left between them. In DNA form, the CDR3 reads TGTGCCAGCAGTGCCTTTCGAGGGAAGGAGGGCACAGATACGCAGTATTTT. Protein product: CASSAFRGKEGTDTQYF.

The chain links TRBV30 to TRBJ1-2; possible D gene TRBD1, 6 bases. The CDR3 totals 15 residues. V lost 1 base and J lost 4, with 16 bases in between. Germline CDR1 GTSNPN, CDR2 SVGIG (reference sequence). The CDR3: CAWSAGGGLFYGYTF. DNA of the CDR3: TGTGCCTGGAGTGCCGGTGGGGGCCTATTCTATGGCTACACCTTC.